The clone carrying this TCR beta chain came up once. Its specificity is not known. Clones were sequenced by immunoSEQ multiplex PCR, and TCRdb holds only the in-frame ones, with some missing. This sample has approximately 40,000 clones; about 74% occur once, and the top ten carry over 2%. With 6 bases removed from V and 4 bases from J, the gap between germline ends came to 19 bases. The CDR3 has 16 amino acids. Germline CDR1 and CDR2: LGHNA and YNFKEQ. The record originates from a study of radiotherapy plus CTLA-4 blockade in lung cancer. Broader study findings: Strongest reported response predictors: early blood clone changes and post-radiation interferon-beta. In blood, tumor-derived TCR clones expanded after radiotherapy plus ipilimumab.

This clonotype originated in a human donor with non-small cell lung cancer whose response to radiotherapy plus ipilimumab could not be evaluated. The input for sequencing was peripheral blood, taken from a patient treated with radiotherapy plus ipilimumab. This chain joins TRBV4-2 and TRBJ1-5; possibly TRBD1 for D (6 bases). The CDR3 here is CASSGKNRVGNQPQHF. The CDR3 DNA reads TGTGCCAGCAGTGGAAAAAACAGGGTTGGTAATCAGCCCCAGCATTTT.